This T cell receptor beta chain was sequenced for a study of OX40 agonist ivuxolimab in advanced cancers. Study summary: Patients received intravenous ivuxolimab every 2 weeks at 0.01 to 10 mg/kg. The study reported partial responses in three patients: one hepatocellular carcinoma, two cutaneous melanoma.

Details on this clone: Its matching antigen is unknown.

Notes on the study in general: Averaging showed that CD8+ T cells had more expanded clones than CD4+ did.

CDR1 and CDR2 (germline): SGHNT, YYREEE (reference sequence). The CDR3 contains 14 residues. V shed 4 bases and J shed 7 bases, with 17 bases lying between them. Clones were read by immunoSEQ multiplex PCR, and TCRdb kept only the in-frame ones, dropping some. The table records some 50,000 clones, 80% to 90% of them present only once. This specimen consisted of CD4+ or CD8+ T cells sorted from blood, obtained in a trial of the OX40 agonist ivuxolimab. The receptor comes from an adult with an advanced solid tumor such as melanoma, head and neck, liver or kidney cancer. J is TRBJ1-2 and V is TRBV5-4; D unresolved. CDR3 nucleotide sequence: TGTGCCAGCAGCAGGGCCTATTATGGGTTTGGCTACACCTTC. The encoded protein is CASSRAYYGFGYTF.